The clone carrying this T cell receptor beta chain was seen only a few times. Its specificity is unknown. Constant-region reverse primers amplified full-length variable regions, followed by semi-nested Nested Universal Primer A PCR. Via MiXCR, TCRdb re-called the 5' RACE reads, giving one row per CDR3 protein. The sample includes about 12,000 distinct CDR3 sequences, roughly a quarter of them seen just once. CD25-based Treg depletion was applied to purified naive CD4+ T cells. V dropped 3 bases and J dropped 6; count of bases not matched to a gene: 9. CDR1 and CDR2 (germline): GTSNPN, SVGIG (reference sequence). This CDR3 spans 15 amino acids. Findings of the study overall: Tumor Treg TCRs overlapped most with tumor naive CD4+ cells.

The rearrangement joins TRBV30 to TRBJ2-3; 10 bases line up with TRBD2. Sequencing was carried out using naive CD4+ T cells sorted from blood. Subset denoted: naive CD4+ T cells, CD4+CD45RA+CD25-. The receptor was derived from a female donor with breast cancer. This chain's CDR3 is CAWRVAGGPPDTQYF. The CDR3 region has the DNA TGTGCCTGGAGAGTAGCGGGAGGCCCGCCCGATACGCAGTATTTT.